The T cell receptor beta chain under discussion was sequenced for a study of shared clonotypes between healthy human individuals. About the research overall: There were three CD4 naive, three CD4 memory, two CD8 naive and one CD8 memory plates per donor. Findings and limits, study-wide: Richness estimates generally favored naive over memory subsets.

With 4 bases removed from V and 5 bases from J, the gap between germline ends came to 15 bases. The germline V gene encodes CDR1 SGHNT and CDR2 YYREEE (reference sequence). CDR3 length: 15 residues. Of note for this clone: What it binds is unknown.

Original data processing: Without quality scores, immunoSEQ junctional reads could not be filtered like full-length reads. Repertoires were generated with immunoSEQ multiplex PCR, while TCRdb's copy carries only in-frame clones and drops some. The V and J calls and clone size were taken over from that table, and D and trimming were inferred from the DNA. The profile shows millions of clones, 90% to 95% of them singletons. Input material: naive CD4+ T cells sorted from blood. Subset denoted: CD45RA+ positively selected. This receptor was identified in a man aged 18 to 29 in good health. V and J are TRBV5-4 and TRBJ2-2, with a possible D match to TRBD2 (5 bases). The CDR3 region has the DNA TGTGCCAGCAGCCCCCGGGGTCGTATGACCGGGGAGCTGTTTTTT. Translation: CASSPRGRMTGELFF.